This record covers a single TCR beta chain. The participants were between about 18 and 90 years old and came from about two dozen US areas. Assignment of participants to cohorts was predicated upon participant-reported clinical history. Resolution of symptoms, clearance, or two negative PCRs was present in recovered Cohort 3 donors. In the authors' methods: It was from reference gene primer amplification that nucleated cell counts were estimated. Data came from immunoSEQ multiplex PCR; TCRdb stores just in-frame clones and leaves some out. That table furnishes V, J and clone size, whereas the DNA furnished D and trimming. The table records about 310,000 clones, approximately 88% of them present only once. This record comes from a study of blood T cell repertoires in COVID-19. Sequencing was carried out using PBMCs or T cells enriched from blood (not recorded which). This receptor was obtained from a woman aged 18-29 years who had recovered from COVID-19.

CDR3 in DNA: TGTGCCAGCTCACCAAGGCCTAGCTCCTACAATGAGCAGTTCTTC. Amino acid sequence: CASSPRPSSYNEQFF. J is TRBJ2-1 and V is TRBV18; D is undetermined. Trimming shortened V by 2 bases and J by 0 bases, and 8 bases separated the two germline ends. The germline V gene encodes CDR1 KGHSH and CDR2 LQKENI. The CDR3 is made up of 15 amino acids.